The clone carrying this TCR beta chain was counted a few times. No antigen is known for it. This sample is drawn from a study of blood T cells in healthy people across ages. The CDR3 totals 12 residues. V lost 6 bases, J lost 4 bases, and 12 bases lay in between. In germline, CDR1 is DFQATT, CDR2 SNEGSKA (reference sequence). Then a second PCR, running roughly 7 to 11 cycles, was carried out with a sample-barcoded 5' primer and a J-beta primer mix. TCRdb analysed the 5' RACE reads with MiXCR anew, one entry per CDR3 protein. Among hundreds of thousands of distinct CDR3 sequences, less than 70% were seen once, and the ten largest hold roughly 37%. Whole-study results and caveats: Both naive CD4+ cell counts and diversity were greater in long-lived donors than in aged donors. In these data, TCR beta diversity tracked strongly with naive T cell percentage. It was not possible, with unsorted PBMCs, to conclusively compare naive and antigen-experienced cells.

Sequenced material: blood. This receptor was taken from a man older than 75 in good health. The chain couples TRBV20-1 to TRBJ1-1, with a weak D call TRBD1 (6 bases). This CDR3 is CSAHTGSTEAFF. The CDR3 DNA reads as TGCAGTGCACATACAGGGAGCACTGAAGCTTTCTTT.